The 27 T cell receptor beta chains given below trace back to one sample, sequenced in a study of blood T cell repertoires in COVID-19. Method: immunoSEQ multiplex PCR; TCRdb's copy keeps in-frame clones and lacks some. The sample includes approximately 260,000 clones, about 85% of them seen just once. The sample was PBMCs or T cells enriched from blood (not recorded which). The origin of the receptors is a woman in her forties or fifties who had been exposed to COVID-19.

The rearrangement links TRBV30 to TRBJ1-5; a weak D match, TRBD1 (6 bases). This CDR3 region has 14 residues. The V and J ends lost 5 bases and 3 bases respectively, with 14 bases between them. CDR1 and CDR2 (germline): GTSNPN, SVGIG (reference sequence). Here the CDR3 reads CAWARGRVNQPQHF. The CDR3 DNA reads TGTGCCTGGGCCAGGGGCAGAGTCAATCAGCCCCAGCATTTT.

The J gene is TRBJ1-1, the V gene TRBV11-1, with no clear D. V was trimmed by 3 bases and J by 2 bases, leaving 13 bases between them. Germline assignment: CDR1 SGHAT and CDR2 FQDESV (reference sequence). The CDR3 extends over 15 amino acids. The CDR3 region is CASSLAPSGNTEAFF. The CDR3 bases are TGTGCCAGCAGCTTGGCCCCTTCAGGAAACACTGAAGCTTTCTTT.

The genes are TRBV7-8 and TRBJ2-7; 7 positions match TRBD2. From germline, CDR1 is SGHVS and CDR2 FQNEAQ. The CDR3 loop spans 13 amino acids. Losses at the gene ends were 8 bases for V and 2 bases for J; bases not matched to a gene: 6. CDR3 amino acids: CASSTSWAYEQYF. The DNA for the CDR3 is TGTGCCAGCTCGACTAGCTGGGCCTACGAGCAGTACTTC.

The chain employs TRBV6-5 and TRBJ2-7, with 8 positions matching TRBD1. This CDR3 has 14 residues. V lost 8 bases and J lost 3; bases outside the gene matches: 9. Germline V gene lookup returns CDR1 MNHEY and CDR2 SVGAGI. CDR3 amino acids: CASGRQGSNYEQYF. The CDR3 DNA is TGTGCCAGCGGGAGACAGGGGTCAAACTACGAGCAGTACTTC.

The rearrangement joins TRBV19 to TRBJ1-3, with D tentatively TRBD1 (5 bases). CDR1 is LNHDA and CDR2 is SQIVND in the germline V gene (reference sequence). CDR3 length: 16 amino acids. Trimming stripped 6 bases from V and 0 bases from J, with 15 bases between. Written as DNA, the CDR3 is TGTGCCAGTAGGCATCAACAGGACATCTCTGGAAACACCATATATTTT. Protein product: CASRHQQDISGNTIYF.

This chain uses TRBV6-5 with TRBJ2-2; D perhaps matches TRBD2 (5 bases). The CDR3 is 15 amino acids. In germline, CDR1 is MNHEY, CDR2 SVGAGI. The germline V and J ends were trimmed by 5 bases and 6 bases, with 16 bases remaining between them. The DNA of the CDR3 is TGTGCCAGCAGTCCTGAGGGCGCGGTGCCCGGGGAGCTGTTTTTT. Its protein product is CASSPEGAVPGELFF.

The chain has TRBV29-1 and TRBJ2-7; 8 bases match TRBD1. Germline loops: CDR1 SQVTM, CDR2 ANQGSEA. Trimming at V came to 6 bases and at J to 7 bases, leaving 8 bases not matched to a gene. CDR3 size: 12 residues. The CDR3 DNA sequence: TGCAGCGTACAGGGGGGTAGATGGGAGCAGTACTTC. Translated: CSVQGGRWEQYF.

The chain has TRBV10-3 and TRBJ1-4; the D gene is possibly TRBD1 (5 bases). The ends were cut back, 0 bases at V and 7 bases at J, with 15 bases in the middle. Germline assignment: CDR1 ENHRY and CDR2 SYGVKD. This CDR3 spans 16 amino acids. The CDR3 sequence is CAISESKSGKGEKLFF. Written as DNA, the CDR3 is TGTGCCATCAGTGAGTCGAAGTCAGGGAAAGGTGAAAAACTGTTTTTT.

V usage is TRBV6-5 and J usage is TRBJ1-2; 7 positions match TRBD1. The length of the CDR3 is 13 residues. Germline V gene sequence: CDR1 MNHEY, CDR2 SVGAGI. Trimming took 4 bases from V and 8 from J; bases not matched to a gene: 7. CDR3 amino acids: CASSWGDRGGYTF. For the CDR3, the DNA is TGTGCCAGCAGTTGGGGGGACAGAGGAGGCTACACCTTC.

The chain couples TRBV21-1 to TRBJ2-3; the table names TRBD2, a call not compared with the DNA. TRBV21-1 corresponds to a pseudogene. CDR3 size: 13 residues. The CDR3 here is CASFRGGTDTQYF. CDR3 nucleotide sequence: TGTGCCAGCTTCCGCGGGGGGACAGATACGCAGTATTTT.

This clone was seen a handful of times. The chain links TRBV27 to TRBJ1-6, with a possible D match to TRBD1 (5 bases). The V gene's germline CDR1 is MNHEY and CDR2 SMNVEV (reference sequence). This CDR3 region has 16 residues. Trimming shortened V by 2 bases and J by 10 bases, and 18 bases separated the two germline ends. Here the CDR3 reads CASSLGGTQKTSPLHF. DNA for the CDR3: TGTGCCAGCAGTTTAGGCGGGACTCAAAAAACCTCACCCCTCCACTTT.

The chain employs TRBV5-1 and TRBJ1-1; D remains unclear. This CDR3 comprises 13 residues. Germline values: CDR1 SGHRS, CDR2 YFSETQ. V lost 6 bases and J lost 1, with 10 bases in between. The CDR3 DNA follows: TGCGCCAGCAATGAGAACGGGAACACTGAAGCTTTCTTT. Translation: CASNENGNTEAFF.

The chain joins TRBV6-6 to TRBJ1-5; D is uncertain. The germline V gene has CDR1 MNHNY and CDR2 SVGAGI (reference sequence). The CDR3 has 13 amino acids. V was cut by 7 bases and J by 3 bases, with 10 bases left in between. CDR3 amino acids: CASNPVANQPQHF. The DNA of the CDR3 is TGTGCCAGCAACCCAGTCGCCAATCAGCCCCAGCATTTT.

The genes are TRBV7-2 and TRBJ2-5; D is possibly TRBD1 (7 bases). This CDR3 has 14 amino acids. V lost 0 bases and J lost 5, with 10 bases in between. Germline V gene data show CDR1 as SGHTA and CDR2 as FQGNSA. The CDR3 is CASSLATGRETQYF. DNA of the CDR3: TGTGCCAGCAGCTTAGCGACAGGGAGGGAGACCCAGTACTTC.

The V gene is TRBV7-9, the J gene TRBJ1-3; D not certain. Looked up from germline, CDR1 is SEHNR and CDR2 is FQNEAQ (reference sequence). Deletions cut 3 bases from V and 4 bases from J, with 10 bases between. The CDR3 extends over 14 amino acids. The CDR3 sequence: CASSFALEGNTIYF. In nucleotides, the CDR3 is TGTGCCAGCAGCTTCGCGTTGGAGGGAAACACCATATATTTT.

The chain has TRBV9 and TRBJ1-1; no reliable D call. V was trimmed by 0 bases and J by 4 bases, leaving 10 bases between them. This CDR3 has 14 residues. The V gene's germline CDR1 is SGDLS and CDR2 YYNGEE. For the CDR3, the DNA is TGTGCCAGCAGCGTAGGTGACTGGAGCACTGAAGCTTTCTTT. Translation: CASSVGDWSTEAFF.

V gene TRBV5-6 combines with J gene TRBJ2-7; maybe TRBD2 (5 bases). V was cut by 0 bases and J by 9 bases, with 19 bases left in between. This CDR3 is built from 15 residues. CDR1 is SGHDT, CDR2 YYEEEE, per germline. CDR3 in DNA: TGTGCCAGCAGCTTGGTTGGTCTAGCCCAAGGAGGGCAGTACTTC. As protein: CASSLVGLAQGGQYF.

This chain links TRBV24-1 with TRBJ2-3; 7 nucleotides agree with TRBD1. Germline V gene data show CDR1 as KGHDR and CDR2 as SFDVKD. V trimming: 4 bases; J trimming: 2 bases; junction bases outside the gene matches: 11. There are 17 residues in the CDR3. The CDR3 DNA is TGTGCCACCAGTGACCCAACTCAGGGGGTGCTCACAGATACGCAGTATTTT. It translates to CATSDPTQGVLTDTQYF.

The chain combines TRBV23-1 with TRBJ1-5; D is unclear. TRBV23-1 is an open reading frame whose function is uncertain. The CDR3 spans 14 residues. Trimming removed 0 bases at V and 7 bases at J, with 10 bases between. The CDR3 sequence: CASSQSSRRQPQHF. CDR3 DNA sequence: TGCGCCAGCAGTCAATCCAGCAGGCGACAGCCCCAGCATTTT.

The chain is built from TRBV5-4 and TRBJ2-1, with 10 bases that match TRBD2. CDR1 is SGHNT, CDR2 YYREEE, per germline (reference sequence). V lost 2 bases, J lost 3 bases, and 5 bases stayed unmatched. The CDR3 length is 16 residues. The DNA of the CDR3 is TGTGCCAGCAGCTTCGCTATAGCGGGGGGCTACAATGAGCAGTTCTTC. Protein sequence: CASSFAIAGGYNEQFF.

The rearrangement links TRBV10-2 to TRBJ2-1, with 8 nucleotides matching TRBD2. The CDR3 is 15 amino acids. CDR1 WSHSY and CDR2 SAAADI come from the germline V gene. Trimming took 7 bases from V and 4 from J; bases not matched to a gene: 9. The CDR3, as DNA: TGCGCCAGCACCCAACCGGGGGGGGTTTACAATGAGCAGTTCTTC. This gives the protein CASTQPGGVYNEQFF.

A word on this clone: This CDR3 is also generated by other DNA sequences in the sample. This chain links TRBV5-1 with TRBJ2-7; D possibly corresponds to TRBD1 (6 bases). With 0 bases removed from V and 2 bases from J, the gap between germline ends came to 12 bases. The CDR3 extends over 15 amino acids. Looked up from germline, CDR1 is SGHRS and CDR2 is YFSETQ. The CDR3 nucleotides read TGCGCCAGCAGCTTGGCAGGCAGGGGCGCCTACGAGCAGTACTTC. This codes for CASSLAGRGAYEQYF.

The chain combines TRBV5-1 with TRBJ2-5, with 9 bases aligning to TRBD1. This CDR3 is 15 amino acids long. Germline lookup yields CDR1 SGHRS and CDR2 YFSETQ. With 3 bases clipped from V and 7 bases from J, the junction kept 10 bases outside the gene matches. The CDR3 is CASSSRQGGAGTQYF. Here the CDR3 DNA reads TGCGCCAGCAGCTCCCGACAGGGGGGGGCAGGGACCCAGTACTTC.

The DNA for the CDR3 is TGTGCCAGCAGTCCGACTAGCGGGGGAGACACAGATACGCAGTATTTT. Encoded protein: CASSPTSGGDTDTQYF. This chain joins TRBV28 and TRBJ2-3; 12 bases agree with TRBD2. The CDR3 covers 16 residues. Trimming cost V 5 bases and J 2 bases; bases outside gene matches: 5. From germline, CDR1 is MDHEN and CDR2 SYDVKM.

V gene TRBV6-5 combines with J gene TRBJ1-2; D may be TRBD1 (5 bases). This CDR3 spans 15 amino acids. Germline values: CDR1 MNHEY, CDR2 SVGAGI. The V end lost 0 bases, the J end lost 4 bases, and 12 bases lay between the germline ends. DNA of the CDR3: TGTGCCAGCAGTTACTCCTGGGACTTAGGCTATGGCTACACCTTC. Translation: CASSYSWDLGYGYTF.

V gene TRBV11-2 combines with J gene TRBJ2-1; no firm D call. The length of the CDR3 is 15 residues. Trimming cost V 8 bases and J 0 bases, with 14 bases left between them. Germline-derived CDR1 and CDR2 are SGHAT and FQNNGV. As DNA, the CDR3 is TGTGCCAGCGCGGCTCCGGCCAGCTCCTACAATGAGCAGTTCTTC. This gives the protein CASAAPASSYNEQFF.

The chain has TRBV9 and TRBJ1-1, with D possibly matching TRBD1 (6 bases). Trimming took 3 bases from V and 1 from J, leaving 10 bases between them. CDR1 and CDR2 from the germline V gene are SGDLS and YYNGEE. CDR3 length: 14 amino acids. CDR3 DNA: TGTGCCAGCAGCGCAAGGGGGTCGAACACTGAAGCTTTCTTT. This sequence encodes CASSARGSNTEAFF.